The 5 T cell receptor beta chains presented below share a single source sample, sequenced in a study of T-cell memory formation after mild COVID-19. TCRdb reanalysed the 5' RACE reads using MiXCR and keeps one entry per CDR3 protein. The sample records some 320,000 distinct CDR3 sequences, roughly an eighth being singletons. Sample: PBMCs or a T cell subset sorted from them (not recorded which). The source is a man aged 18-30 years who had mild COVID-19 (a few samples of this study predate the infection). Cell type and time point are not known.

This clonotype showed up just a few times. V gene TRBV20-1 combines with J gene TRBJ2-3; 8 positions agree with TRBD2. Trimming took 5 bases from V and 2 from J; bases not matched to a gene: 6. The CDR3 has 14 amino acids. The germline CDR1 and CDR2 sequences are DFQATT and SNEGSKA (reference sequence). The DNA of the CDR3 is TGCAGTGCTTGGGAGCGGGGGAACACAGATACGCAGTATTTT. Encoded protein: CSAWERGNTDTQYF.

The chain couples TRBV5-1 to TRBJ2-5; D may be TRBD2 (6 bases). V was shortened by 6 bases and J by 3 bases, with 15 bases between the two germline ends. This CDR3 spans 14 amino acids. The germline V gene encodes CDR1 SGHRS and CDR2 YFSETQ. CDR3 in amino acids: CASKLSGVEETQYF. The DNA for the CDR3 is TGCGCCAGCAAATTGTCGGGGGTCGAAGAGACCCAGTACTTC.

This clonotype was picked up many times. The J gene is TRBJ2-7, the V gene TRBV5-1, with D uncertain. Trimming removed 0 bases at V and 5 bases at J, with 12 bases between. Germline values: CDR1 SGHRS, CDR2 YFSETQ. This CDR3 comprises 14 residues. For the CDR3, the DNA is TGCGCCAGCAGCTTGGGAGGCGAGGAACACGAGCAGTACTTC. Amino acid sequence: CASSLGGEEHEQYF.

The rearrangement links TRBV7-9 to TRBJ1-6, with D hard to call. The CDR3 extends over 13 amino acids. V dropped 1 base and J dropped 8 bases, with 6 bases sitting between them. The germline CDR1 and CDR2 sequences are SEHNR and FQNEAQ (reference sequence). The CDR3 protein is CASSLDRDSPLHF. The CDR3, as DNA: TGTGCCAGCAGCTTAGATCGGGATTCACCCCTCCACTTT.

In its sample, this clonotype was seen many times. The chain uses TRBV12-3 or TRBV12-4 and TRBJ1-4; D is possibly TRBD1 (5 bases). Trimming left V 7 bases short and J 10 bases short, with 16 bases between. The CDR3 runs to 13 residues. In DNA form, the CDR3 reads TGTGCCAGCACCCGAGCAGGGCCAGGAAAACTGTTTTTT. Protein sequence: CASTRAGPGKLFF.